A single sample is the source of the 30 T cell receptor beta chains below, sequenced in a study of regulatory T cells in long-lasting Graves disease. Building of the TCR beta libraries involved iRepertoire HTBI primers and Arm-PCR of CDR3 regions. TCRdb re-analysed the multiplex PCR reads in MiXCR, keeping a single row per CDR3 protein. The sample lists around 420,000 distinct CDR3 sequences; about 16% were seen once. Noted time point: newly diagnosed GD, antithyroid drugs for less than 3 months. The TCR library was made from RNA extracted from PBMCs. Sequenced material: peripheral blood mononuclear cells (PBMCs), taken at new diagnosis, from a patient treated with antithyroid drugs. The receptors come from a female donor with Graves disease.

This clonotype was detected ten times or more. For the CDR3, the DNA is TGTGCCAGCAGTGAAGCAGGGCTAGACGAAAAACTGTTTTTT. Translated, it gives CASSEAGLDEKLFF. The rearrangement joins TRBV6-1 to TRBJ1-4, with D uncertain. Trimming took 0 bases from V and 8 from J, leaving 10 bases between them. Germline V lookup: CDR1 MNHNS, CDR2 SASEGT. The CDR3 contains 14 residues.

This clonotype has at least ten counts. CDR3 DNA sequence: TGTGCCATCAGGGATCAGAAGAACTATGGCTACACCTTC. This encodes CAIRDQKNYGYTF. V and J are TRBV10-3 and TRBJ1-2; D ambiguous. V was pared by 6 bases and J by 2 bases, with 10 bases between. CDR1 and CDR2 from the germline V gene are ENHRY and SYGVKD. This CDR3 comprises 13 residues.

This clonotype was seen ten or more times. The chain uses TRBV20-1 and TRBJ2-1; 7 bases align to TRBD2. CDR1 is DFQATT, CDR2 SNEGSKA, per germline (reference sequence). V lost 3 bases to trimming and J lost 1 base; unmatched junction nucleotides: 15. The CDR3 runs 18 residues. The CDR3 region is CSASPLTPERESYNEQFF. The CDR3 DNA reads TGCAGTGCTAGTCCCCTAACCCCCGAGCGGGAATCCTACAATGAGCAGTTCTTC.

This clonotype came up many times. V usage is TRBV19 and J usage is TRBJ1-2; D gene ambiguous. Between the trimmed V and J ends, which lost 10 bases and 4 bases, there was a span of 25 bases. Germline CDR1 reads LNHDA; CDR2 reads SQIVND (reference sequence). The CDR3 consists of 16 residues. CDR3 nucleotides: TGTGCCACCAACCTCGGGCCCGAGACGGCCTCCTATGGCTACACCTTC. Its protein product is CATNLGPETASYGYTF.

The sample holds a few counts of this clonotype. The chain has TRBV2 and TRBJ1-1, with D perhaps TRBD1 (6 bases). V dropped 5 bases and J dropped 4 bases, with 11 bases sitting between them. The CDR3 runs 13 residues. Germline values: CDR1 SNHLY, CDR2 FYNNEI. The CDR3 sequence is CASSKDRITEAFF. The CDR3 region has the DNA TGTGCCAGCAGTAAAGACAGGATCACTGAAGCTTTCTTT. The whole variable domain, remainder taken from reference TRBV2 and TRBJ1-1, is EPEVTQTPSHQVTQMGQEVILRCVPISNHLYFYWYRQILGQKVEFLVSFYNNEISEKSEIFDDQFSVERPDGSNFTLKIRSTKLEDSAMYFCASSKDRITEAFFGQGTRLTVV.

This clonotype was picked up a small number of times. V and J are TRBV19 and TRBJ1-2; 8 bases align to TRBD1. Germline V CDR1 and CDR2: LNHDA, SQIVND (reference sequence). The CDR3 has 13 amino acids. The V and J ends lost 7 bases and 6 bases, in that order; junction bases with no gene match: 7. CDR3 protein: CASMPQGAHGYTF. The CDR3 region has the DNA TGTGCCAGTATGCCGCAGGGGGCTCATGGCTACACCTTC.

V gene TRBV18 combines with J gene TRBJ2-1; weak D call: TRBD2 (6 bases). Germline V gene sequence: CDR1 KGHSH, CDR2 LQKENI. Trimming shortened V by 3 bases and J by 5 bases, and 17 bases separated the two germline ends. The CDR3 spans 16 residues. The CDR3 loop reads CASSPTLTSSDNEQFF. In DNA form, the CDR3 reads TGTGCCAGCTCACCTACCCTGACTAGTTCTGACAATGAGCAGTTCTTC.

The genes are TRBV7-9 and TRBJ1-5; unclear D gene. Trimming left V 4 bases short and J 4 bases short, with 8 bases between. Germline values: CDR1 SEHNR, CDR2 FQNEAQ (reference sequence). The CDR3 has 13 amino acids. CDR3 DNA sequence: TGTGCCAGCAGCTCGACGACTAATCAGCCCCAGCATTTT. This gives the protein CASSSTTNQPQHF.

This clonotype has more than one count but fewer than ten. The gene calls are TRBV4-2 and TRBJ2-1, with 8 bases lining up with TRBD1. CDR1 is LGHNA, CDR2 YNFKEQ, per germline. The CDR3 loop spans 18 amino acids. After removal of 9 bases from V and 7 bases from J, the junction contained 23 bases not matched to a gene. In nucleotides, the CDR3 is TGTGCCAGTTCGACGTGGTGGGCCGACAGGGGTCTTTTGAATGAGCAGTTCTTC. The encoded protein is CASSTWWADRGLLNEQFF.

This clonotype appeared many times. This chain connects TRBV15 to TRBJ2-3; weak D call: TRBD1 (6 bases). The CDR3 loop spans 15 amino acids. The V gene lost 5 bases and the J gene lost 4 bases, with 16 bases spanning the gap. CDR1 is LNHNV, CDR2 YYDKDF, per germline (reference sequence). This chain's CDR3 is CATSRIPGGADTQYF. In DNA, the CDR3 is TGTGCCACCAGCCGAATACCTGGGGGCGCAGATACGCAGTATTTT. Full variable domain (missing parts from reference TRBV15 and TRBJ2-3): DAMVIQNPRYQVTQFGKPVTLSCSQTLNHNVMYWYQQKSSQAPKLLFHYYDKDFNNEADTPDNFQSRRPNTSFCFLDIRSPGLGDTAMYLCATSRIPGGADTQYFGPGTRLTVL.

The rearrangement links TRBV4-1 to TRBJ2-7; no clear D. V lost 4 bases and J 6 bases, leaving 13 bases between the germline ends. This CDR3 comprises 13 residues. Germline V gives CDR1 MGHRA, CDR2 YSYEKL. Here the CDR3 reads CASSRLTTGEQYF. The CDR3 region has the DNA TGCGCCAGCAGCCGGTTGACGACCGGCGAGCAGTACTTC.

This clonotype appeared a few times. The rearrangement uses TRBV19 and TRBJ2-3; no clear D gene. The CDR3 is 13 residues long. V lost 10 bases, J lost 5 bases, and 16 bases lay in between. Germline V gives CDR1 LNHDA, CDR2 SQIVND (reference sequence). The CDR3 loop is CATGKSRQDTQYF. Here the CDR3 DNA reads TGTGCCACCGGCAAGTCTAGACAAGATACGCAGTATTTT.

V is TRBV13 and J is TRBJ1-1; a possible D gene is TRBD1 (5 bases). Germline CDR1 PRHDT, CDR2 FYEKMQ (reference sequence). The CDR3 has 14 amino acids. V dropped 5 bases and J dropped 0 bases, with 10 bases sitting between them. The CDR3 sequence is CASSTDRLNTEAFF. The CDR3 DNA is TGTGCCAGCAGCACAGACAGACTGAACACTGAAGCTTTCTTT.

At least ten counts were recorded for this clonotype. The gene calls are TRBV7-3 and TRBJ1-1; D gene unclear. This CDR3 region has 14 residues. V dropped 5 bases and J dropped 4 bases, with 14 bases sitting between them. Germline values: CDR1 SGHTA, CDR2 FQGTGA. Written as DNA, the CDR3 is TGTGCCAGCAGCCCAACACCCCTGGGCACTGAAGCTTTCTTT. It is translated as CASSPTPLGTEAFF.

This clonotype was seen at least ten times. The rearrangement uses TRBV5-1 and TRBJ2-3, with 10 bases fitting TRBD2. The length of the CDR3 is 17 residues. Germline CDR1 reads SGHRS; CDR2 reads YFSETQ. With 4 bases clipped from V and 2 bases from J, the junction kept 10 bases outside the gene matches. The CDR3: CASSPSSGGADTDTQYF. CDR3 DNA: TGCGCCAGCAGCCCCTCTAGCGGGGGAGCAGACACAGATACGCAGTATTTT.

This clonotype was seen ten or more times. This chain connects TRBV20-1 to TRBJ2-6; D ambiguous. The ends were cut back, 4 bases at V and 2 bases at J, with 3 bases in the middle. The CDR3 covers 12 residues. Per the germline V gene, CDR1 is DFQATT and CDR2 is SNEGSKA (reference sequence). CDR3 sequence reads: CSAMPGANVLTF. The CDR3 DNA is TGCAGTGCTATGCCTGGGGCCAACGTCCTGACTTTC.

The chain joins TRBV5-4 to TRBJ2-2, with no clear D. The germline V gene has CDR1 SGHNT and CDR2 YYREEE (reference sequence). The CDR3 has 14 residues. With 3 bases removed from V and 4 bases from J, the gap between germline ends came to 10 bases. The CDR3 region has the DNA TGTGCCAGCAGCTCGGGCGGTCGCACCGGGGAGCTGTTTTTT. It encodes CASSSGGRTGELFF.

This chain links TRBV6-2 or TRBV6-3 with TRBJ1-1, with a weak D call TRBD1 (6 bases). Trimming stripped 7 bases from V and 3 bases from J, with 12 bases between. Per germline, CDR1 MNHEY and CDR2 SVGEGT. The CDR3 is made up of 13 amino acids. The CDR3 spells CASKGVGYTEAFF. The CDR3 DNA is TGTGCCAGCAAGGGGGTGGGGTACACTGAAGCTTTCTTT.

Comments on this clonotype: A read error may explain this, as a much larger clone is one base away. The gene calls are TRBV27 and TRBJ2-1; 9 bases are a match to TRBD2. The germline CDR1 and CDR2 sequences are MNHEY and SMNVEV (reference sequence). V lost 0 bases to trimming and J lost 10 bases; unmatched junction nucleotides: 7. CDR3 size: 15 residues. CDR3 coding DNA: TGTGCCAGCAGTTTATCTAGCGGGAGTTTCGACGAGCAGTTCTTC. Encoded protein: CASSLSSGSFDEQFF.

The CDR3: CASSYQGVSYNEQFF. The CDR3 DNA sequence: TGTGCCAGCAGTTACCAGGGGGTGTCCTACAATGAGCAGTTCTTC. V gene TRBV28 combines with J gene TRBJ2-1; 7 bases map to TRBD1. The length of the CDR3 is 15 residues. With 4 bases clipped from V and 1 base from J, the junction kept 4 bases outside the gene matches. In germline, CDR1 is MDHEN, CDR2 SYDVKM.

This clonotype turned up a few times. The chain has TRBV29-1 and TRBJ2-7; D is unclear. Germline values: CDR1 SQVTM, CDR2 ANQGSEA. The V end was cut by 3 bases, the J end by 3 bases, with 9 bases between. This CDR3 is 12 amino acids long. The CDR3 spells CSVEENIYEQYF. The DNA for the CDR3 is TGCAGCGTTGAGGAAAATATCTACGAGCAGTACTTC.

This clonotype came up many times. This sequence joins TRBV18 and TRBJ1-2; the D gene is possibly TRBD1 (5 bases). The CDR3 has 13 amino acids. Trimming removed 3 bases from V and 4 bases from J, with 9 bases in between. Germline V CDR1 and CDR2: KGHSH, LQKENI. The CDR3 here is CASSPWDGYGYTF. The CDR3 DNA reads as TGTGCCAGCTCACCTTGGGACGGCTATGGCTACACCTTC. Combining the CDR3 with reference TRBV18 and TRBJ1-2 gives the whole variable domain NAGVMQNPRHLVRRRGQEARLRCSPMKGHSHVYWYRQLPEEGLKFMVYLQKENIIDESGMPKERFSAEFPKEGPSILRIQQVVRGDSAAYFCASSPWDGYGYTFGSGTRLTVV.

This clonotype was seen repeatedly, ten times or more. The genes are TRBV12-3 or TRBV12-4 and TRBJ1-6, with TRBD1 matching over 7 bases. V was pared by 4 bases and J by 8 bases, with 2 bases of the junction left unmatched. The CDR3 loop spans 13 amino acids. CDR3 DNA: TGTGCCAGCAGTTACAGGGGTGATTCACCCCTCCACTTT. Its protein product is CASSYRGDSPLHF.

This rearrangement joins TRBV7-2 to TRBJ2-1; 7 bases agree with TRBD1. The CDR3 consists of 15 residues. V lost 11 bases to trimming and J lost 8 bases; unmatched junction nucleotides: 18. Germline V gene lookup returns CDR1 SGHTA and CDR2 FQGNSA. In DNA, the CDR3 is TGTGCCTGCTCTGGGGACGGGACAGAGGGACATGAGCAGTTCTTC. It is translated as CACSGDGTEGHEQFF.

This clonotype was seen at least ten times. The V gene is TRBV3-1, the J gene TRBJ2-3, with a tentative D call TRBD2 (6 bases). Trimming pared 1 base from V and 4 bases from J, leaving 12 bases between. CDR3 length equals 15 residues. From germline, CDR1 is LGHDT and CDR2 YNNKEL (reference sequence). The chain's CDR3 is CASSQGRGGADTQYF. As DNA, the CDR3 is TGTGCCAGCAGCCAAGGGCGGGGAGGAGCAGATACGCAGTATTTT.

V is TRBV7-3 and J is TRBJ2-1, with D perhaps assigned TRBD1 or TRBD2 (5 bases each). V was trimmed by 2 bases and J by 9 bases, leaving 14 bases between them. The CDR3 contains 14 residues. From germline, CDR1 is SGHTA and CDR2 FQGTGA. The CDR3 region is CASSLGGRDGEQFF. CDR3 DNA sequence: TGTGCCAGCAGCTTAGGGGGACGGGACGGTGAGCAGTTCTTC.

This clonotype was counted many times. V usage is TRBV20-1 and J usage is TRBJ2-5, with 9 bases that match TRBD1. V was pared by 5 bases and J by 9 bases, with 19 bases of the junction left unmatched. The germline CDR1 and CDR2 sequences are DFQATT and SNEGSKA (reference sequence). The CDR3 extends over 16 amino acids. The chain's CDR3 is CSASTGGGWFEASQYF. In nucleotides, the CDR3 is TGCAGTGCTTCTACAGGGGGCGGCTGGTTTGAAGCGTCCCAGTACTTC.

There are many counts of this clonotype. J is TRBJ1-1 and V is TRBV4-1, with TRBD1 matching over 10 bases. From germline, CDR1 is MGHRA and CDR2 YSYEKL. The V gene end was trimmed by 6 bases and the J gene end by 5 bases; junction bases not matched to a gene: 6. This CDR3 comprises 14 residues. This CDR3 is CASRGWTGGTEAFF. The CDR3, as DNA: TGCGCCAGCAGAGGCTGGACAGGGGGAACTGAAGCTTTCTTT.

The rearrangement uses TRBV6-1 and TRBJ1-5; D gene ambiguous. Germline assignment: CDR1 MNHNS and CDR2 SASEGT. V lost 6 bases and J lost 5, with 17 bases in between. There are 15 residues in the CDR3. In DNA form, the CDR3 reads TGTGCCAGCAGCAACACCCCCGCCCCGGATCAGCCCCAGCATTTT. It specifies CASSNTPAPDQPQHF.

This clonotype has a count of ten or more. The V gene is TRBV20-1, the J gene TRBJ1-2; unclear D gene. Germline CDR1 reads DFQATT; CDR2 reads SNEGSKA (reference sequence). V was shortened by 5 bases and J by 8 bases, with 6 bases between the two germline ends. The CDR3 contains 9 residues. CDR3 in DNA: TGCAGTGCTTCGCCCGGCTACACCTTC. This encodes CSASPGYTF.